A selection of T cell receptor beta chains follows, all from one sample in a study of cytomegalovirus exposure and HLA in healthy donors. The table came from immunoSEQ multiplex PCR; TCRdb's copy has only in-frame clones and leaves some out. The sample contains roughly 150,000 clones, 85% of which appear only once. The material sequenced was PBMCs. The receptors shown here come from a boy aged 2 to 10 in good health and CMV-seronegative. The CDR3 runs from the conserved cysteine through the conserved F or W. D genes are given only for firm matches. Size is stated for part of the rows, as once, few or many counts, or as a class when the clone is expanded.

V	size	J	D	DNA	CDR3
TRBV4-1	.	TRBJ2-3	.	TGCGCCAGCAGCCAAGGGTCGGGGAATTGGGATACGCAGTATTTT	CASSQGSGNWDTQYF
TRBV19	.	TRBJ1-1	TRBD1	TGTGCCAGTAGTATTTCCGGACAGGGAAACACTGAAGCTTTCTTT	CASSISGQGNTEAFF
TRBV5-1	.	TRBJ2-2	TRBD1	TGCGCCAGCAGCGCAGCAGGGGGCATCACCGGGGAGCTGTTTTTT	CASSAAGGITGELFF
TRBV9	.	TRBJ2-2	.	TGTGCCAGCAGCGTAAGGGGGGGACAGGCGGCAACCGGGGAGCTGTTTTTT	CASSVRGGQAATGELFF
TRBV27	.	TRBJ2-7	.	TGTGCCAGCAGCCCAGGGTACGAGCAGTACTTC	CASSPGYEQYF
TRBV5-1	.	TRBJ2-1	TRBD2	TGCGCCAGCAGCTCCGGACTAGCGGGAGGGCGTGGGAATGAGCAGTTCTTC	CASSSGLAGGRGNEQFF
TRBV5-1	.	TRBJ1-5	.	TGCGCCAGCAGCTTGGGGACAAATCAGCCCCAGCATTTT	CASSLGTNQPQHF
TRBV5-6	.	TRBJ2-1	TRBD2	TGTGCCAGCAGCTTGCGGGTCGGGGGGACTTACAATGAGCAGTTCTTC	CASSLRVGGTYNEQFF
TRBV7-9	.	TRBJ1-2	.	TGTTCCAGCAGCTTAGCAGGGGCTAACTATGGCTACACCTTC	CSSSLAGANYGYTF
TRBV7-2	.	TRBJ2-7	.	TGTGCCAGCAGCTTATGGTCCTGGAGCGGGTACTACGAGCAGTACTTC	CASSLWSWSGYYEQYF
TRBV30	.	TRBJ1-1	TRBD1	TGTGCCTGGGACAGGGAGAACACTGAAGCTTTCTTT	CAWDRENTEAFF
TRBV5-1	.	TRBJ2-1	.	TGCGCCAGCAGCTTGGCCGGAATAGCTTATGAGCAGTTCTTC	CASSLAGIAYEQFF
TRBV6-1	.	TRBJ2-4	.	TGTGCCAGCCGTGGCGGGCGCCTAGCCAAAAACATTCAGTACTTC	CASRGGRLAKNIQYF
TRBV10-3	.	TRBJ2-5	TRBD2	TGTATGTTCCGCCATCAGTGGGGGGAGGGTGGGGACGTGGAGACCCAGTACTTC	CMFRHQWGEGGDVETQYF
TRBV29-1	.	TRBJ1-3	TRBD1	TGCAGCGTTGAGTTCACAGGGGCTGGAAACACCATATATTTT	CSVEFTGAGNTIYF
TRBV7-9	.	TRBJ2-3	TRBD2	TGTGCCAGCAGCTTAGGGGACTACCACACAGATACGCAGTATTTT	CASSLGDYHTDTQYF
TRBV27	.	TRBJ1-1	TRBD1	TGTGCCAGCAGACCTCAGGGGGGTCGCACTGAAGCTTTCTTT	CASRPQGGRTEAFF
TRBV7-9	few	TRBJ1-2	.	TGTTCCAGCAGCTCCCCCAGCCGGACAGCTAACTATGGCTACACCTTC	CSSSSPSRTANYGYTF
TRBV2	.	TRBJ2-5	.	TGTGCCAGCAGTTACAGTCTCCCGGAGACCCAGTACTTC	CASSYSLPETQYF
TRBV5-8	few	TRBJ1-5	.	TGTGCCAGCAGCAGAGCCAGCGTCAATCAGCCCCAGCATTTT	CASSRASVNQPQHF
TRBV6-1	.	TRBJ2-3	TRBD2	TGTGCCAGCAGAGGTTTAGCGGGGGGGGCAGATACGCAGTATTTT	CASRGLAGGADTQYF
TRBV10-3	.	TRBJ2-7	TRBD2	TGTGCCATCAGTGAGGGGGGCGGGAGGGGGACCTACGAGCAGTACTTC	CAISEGGGRGTYEQYF
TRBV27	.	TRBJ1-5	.	TGTGCCAGCAGTTTAACGCTCGGGCAGCCCCAGCATTTT	CASSLTLGQPQHF
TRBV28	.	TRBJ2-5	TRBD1	TGTGCCAGCAGTCTCCCAACCGGGACAGGGGAGACCCAGTACTTC	CASSLPTGTGETQYF
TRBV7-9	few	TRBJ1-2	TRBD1	TGTGCCAGCAGCCAAGATAGGGACAGGGGTGATGGCTACACCTTC	CASSQDRDRGDGYTF
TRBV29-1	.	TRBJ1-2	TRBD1	TGCAGCGTTGAAGATCGGGGGACAGGGTACTATGGCTACACCTTC	CSVEDRGTGYYGYTF
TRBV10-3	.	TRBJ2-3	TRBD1	TGTGCCATCAAGGGACAGGGGTTGGGTAGCACAGATACGCAGTATTTT	CAIKGQGLGSTDTQYF
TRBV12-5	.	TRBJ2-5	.	TGTGCTAGTGGAACACAGGAGACCCAGTACTTC	CASGTQETQYF
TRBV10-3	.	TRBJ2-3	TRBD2	TGTGCCATCAGTGAGTCTGTAGCGGGGGGACGTAGCACAGATACGCAGTATTTT	CAISESVAGGRSTDTQYF
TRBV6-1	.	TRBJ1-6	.	TGTGCCAGCAGTGAAGCCCTCGGGGGGGTTAATTCACCCCTCCACTTT	CASSEALGGVNSPLHF
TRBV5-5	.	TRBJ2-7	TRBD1	TGTGCCAGCAGTTTTGGGGCAGGGGGCTCCTACGAGCAGTACTTC	CASSFGAGGSYEQYF
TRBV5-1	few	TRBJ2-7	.	TGCGCCAGCCAGGGAAGCTCCTACGAGCAGTACTTC	CASQGSSYEQYF
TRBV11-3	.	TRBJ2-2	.	TGTGCCAGCAGCTTTACCAGGGGTCACACCGGGGAGCTGTTTTTT	CASSFTRGHTGELFF
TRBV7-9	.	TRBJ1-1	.	TGTGCCAGCAGCTTAGATCTATCTAGTTACGGACAGCCGAACACTGAAGCTTTCTTT	CASSLDLSSYGQPNTEAFF
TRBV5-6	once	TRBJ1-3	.	TGTGCCAGCAGCTTGGTAGAAAACACCATATATTTT	CASSLVENTIYF
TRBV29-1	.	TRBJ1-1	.	TGCAGCATACACCGGGACATCAGGACTGAAGCTTTCTTT	CSIHRDIRTEAFF
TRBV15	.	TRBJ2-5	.	TGTGCCACCAGCACTCCCGGGTTCCAAGAGACCCAGTACTTC	CATSTPGFQETQYF
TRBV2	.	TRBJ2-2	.	TGTGCCAGCAGTGTCCGGGAGAACACCGGGGAGCTGTTTTTT	CASSVRENTGELFF
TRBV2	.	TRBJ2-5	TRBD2	TGTGCCAGCAGTCGCACCCTACAGGGCGGGGGGGAGACCCAGTACTTC	CASSRTLQGGGETQYF
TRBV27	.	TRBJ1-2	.	TGTGCCAGCAGTTCTGGGGGGGTCTATGGCTACACCTTC	CASSSGGVYGYTF
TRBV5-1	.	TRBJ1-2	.	TGCGCCAGCAGCTTGGCCGGCTATGGCTACACCTTC	CASSLAGYGYTF
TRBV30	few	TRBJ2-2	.	TGTGCCTGGAGTGTAGGGGGAATTAGCACCGGGGAGCTGTTTTTT	CAWSVGGISTGELFF
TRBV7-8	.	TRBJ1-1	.	TGTGCCAGCAGCTTAGTCGTCGGGTTGAACACTGAAGCTTTCTTT	CASSLVVGLNTEAFF
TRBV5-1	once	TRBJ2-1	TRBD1	TGCGCCAGCAGCTTGGGGGACAGGGCTGAGCAGTTCTTC	CASSLGDRAEQFF
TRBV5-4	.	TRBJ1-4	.	TGTGCCAGCAGCCGAAGGAGGGCGGATGGTAATGAAAAACTGTTTTTT	CASSRRRADGNEKLFF
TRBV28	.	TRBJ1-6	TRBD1	TGTGCCAGCACCATGGGACAGGGGAAGCCATTTATCTCCTATAATTCACCCCTCCACTTT	CASTMGQGKPFISYNSPLHF
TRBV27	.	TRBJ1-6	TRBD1	TGTGCCAGCAGTATCGGGACAGACTATAATTCACCCCTCCACTTT	CASSIGTDYNSPLHF
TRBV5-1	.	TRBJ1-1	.	TGCGCCAGCAGCTTCTACGGGAACACTGAAGCTTTCTTT	CASSFYGNTEAFF
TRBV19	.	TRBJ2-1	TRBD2	TGTGCCAGTAGTATCCAGCGGGGGACTGAGCAGTTCTTC	CASSIQRGTEQFF
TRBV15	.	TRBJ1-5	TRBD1	TGTGCCACCAGCACGGACAGGCGGATGGGCAATCAGCCCCAGCATTTT	CATSTDRRMGNQPQHF